The next 25 T cell receptor beta chains were all read from a single sample in a study of blood T cell repertoires in COVID-19. Sequencing used immunoSEQ multiplex PCR; TCRdb keeps in-frame clones, though not all of them. The sample contains about 240,000 clones, roughly 90% of which appear only once. Sequenced material: PBMCs or T cells enriched from blood (not recorded which). These receptors all come from a woman aged 30 to 39 who had recovered from COVID-19.

The chain uses TRBV6-4 and TRBJ2-3; D ambiguous. Germline lookup yields CDR1 MRHNA and CDR2 SNTAGT. Trimming cost V 4 bases and J 4 bases, with 12 bases left between them. This CDR3 comprises 14 residues. The CDR3 DNA is TGTGCCAGCAGTGTTGGCCGTGGTTCAGATACGCAGTATTTT. Residues: CASSVGRGSDTQYF.

The genes are TRBV18 and TRBJ2-5; possible D gene TRBD1, 6 bases. V was cut by 3 bases and J by 1 base, with 15 bases left in between. This CDR3 contains 16 residues. Germline lookup yields CDR1 KGHSH and CDR2 LQKENI. The CDR3 region is CASSPPRGSPQETQYF. CDR3 coding DNA: TGTGCCAGCTCACCCCCAAGGGGGAGCCCCCAAGAGACCCAGTACTTC.

This clone was observed a handful of times. The chain has TRBV27 and TRBJ2-3; 15 nucleotides line up with TRBD2. Germline V gives CDR1 MNHEY, CDR2 SMNVEV (reference sequence). CDR3 length equals 15 residues. J gave up 9 bases and V 5 bases, and 6 bases lay outside the gene matches. CDR3 loop: CASSTGLAGGGTQYF. The CDR3 bases are TGTGCCAGCAGTACGGGACTAGCGGGAGGAGGGACGCAGTATTTT.

This clone appeared a few times. The V gene is TRBV6-5, the J gene TRBJ2-5; 8 positions agree with TRBD2. Unmatched junction bases numbered 9, after V lost 4 bases and J lost 5 bases. Germline V gene lookup returns CDR1 MNHEY and CDR2 SVGAGI. CDR3 length equals 15 residues. The chain's CDR3 is CASSSSGTRGETQYF. CDR3 nucleotide sequence: TGTGCCAGCAGTTCCTCCGGGACTAGGGGGGAGACCCAGTACTTC.

The chain links TRBV15 to TRBJ1-1, with a tentative D call TRBD1 (5 bases). V was clipped by 5 bases and J by 3 bases, with 7 bases between them. Germline assignment: CDR1 LNHNV and CDR2 YYDKDF (reference sequence). The CDR3 covers 12 residues. CDR3 sequence reads: CATSEGDTEAFF. Here the CDR3 DNA reads TGTGCCACCAGCGAAGGGGACACTGAAGCTTTCTTT.

This rearrangement joins TRBV2 to TRBJ2-5, with D possibly being TRBD2 (6 bases). Between the trimmed V and J ends, which lost 6 bases and 4 bases, there was a span of 12 bases. CDR3 length equals 13 residues. Germline assignment: CDR1 SNHLY and CDR2 FYNNEI. CDR3 sequence reads: CASRYRELETQYF. CDR3 in DNA: TGTGCCAGCAGATACCGGGAGCTAGAGACCCAGTACTTC. Complete variable domain (other parts from reference TRBV2 and TRBJ2-5): EPEVTQTPSHQVTQMGQEVILRCVPISNHLYFYWYRQILGQKVEFLVSFYNNEISEKSEIFDDQFSVERPDGSNFTLKIRSTKLEDSAMYFCASRYRELETQYFGPGTRLLVL.

In its sample, this clone was seen a few times. This chain connects TRBV6-5 to TRBJ2-4; 8 bases are a match to TRBD1. V shed 7 bases, J shed 5 bases, and the junction held 4 bases outside the gene matches. The CDR3 has 13 amino acids. Germline V gene lookup returns CDR1 MNHEY and CDR2 SVGAGI. The CDR3 reads CASTRTGQNIQYF. The CDR3 nucleotides are TGTGCCAGCACCCGGACAGGGCAAAACATTCAGTACTTC.

The J gene is TRBJ1-2, the V gene TRBV12-5; the D gene is possibly TRBD1 (5 bases). Germline CDR1 LGHNT, CDR2 FRNRAP. The CDR3 sequence is 16 residues long. Trimming stripped 1 base from V and 3 bases from J, with 15 bases between. CDR3 amino acids: CASGLAIAGYYYGYTF. CDR3 nucleotides: TGTGCTAGTGGTTTGGCAATCGCAGGGTATTACTATGGCTACACCTTC.

V is TRBV7-3 and J is TRBJ2-7; 7 nucleotides line up with TRBD2. The length of the CDR3 is 15 residues. CDR1 is SGHTA, CDR2 FQGTGA, per germline. V gave up 2 bases and J gave up 3 bases; unmatched junction bases: 7. CDR3 DNA: TGTGCCAGCAGCTTAGGGGGAGGGTTCCTCTACGAGCAGTACTTC. Its translation is CASSLGGGFLYEQYF. The full variable domain, in which reference TRBV7-3 and TRBJ2-7 provide the parts outside the CDR3, is GAGVSQTPSNKVTEKGKYVELRCDPISGHTALYWYRQSLGQGPEFLIYFQGTGAADDSGLPNDRFFAVRPEGSVSTLKIQRTERGDSAVYLCASSLGGGFLYEQYFGPGTRLTVT.

The rearrangement joins TRBV19 to TRBJ1-5; D may be TRBD1 (5 bases). V was shortened by 7 bases and J by 6 bases, with 16 bases between the two germline ends. CDR1 and CDR2 (germline): LNHDA, SQIVND (reference sequence). This CDR3 is 14 amino acids long. The CDR3 loop is CASTATAGVQPQHF. The CDR3 DNA reads TGTGCCAGTACGGCGACAGCGGGCGTTCAGCCCCAGCATTTT.

The chain has TRBV20-1 and TRBJ2-7; 7 bases are a match to TRBD2. The germline CDR1 and CDR2 sequences are DFQATT and SNEGSKA (reference sequence). Trimming at V came to 3 bases and at J to 2 bases, leaving 7 bases not matched to a gene. The CDR3 is 14 amino acids. CDR3 nucleotide sequence: TGCAGTGCTAGTTCACTAGCGCCAACCTACGAGCAGTACTTC. Its protein is CSASSLAPTYEQYF.

This chain links TRBV28 with TRBJ1-1; TRBD1 agrees at 8 bases. Germline V CDR1 and CDR2: MDHEN, SYDVKM. This CDR3 spans 14 amino acids. Trimming at V came to 2 bases and at J to 6 bases, leaving 5 bases not matched to a gene. CDR3 nucleotides: TGTGCCAGCAGTTTAGTACAGGGGGGCGCTGAAGCTTTCTTT. Residues: CASSLVQGGAEAFF.

V usage is TRBV5-1 and J usage is TRBJ1-6; TRBD1 matches 7 bases. V lost 4 bases and J lost 7; bases outside the gene matches: 5. From germline, CDR1 is SGHRS and CDR2 YFSETQ. This CDR3 has 14 residues. The DNA for the CDR3 is TGCGCCAGCAGCCCGGGGACAGTAAATTCACCCCTCCACTTT. Translation gives CASSPGTVNSPLHF.

The V and J genes are TRBV28 and TRBJ2-1; 8 bases map to TRBD1. CDR3 length: 16 residues. V lost 0 bases to trimming and J lost 4 bases; unmatched junction nucleotides: 5. In germline, CDR1 is MDHEN, CDR2 SYDVKM. The CDR3 region is CASSLWGTGNYNEQFF. In DNA form, the CDR3 reads TGTGCCAGCAGTTTATGGGGGACAGGTAATTACAATGAGCAGTTCTTC. Together with reference TRBV28 and TRBJ2-1, the CDR3 gives the full variable domain: DVKVTQSSRYLVKRTGEKVFLECVQDMDHENMFWYRQDPGLGLRLIYFSYDVKMKEKGDIPEGYSVSREKKERFSLILESASTNQTSMYLCASSLWGTGNYNEQFFGPGTRLTVL.

The rearrangement uses TRBV5-1 and TRBJ2-5; 9 positions match TRBD1. Trimming cost V 4 bases and J 2 bases; bases outside gene matches: 6. The CDR3 has 15 residues. From germline, CDR1 is SGHRS and CDR2 YFSETQ. The CDR3 loop reads CASSRGQGSQETQYF. DNA of the CDR3: TGCGCCAGCAGCAGGGGACAGGGATCGCAAGAGACCCAGTACTTC.

The chain uses TRBV20-1 and TRBJ2-5; no reliable D call. The V gene's germline CDR1 is DFQATT and CDR2 SNEGSKA (reference sequence). The CDR3 sequence is 11 residues long. The germline V and J ends were trimmed by 6 bases and 4 bases, with 9 bases remaining between them. CDR3 coding DNA: TGCAGTGCGCGGTCGGGAGAGACCCAGTACTTC. Protein: CSARSGETQYF.

The chain combines TRBV3-1 (or the pseudogene TRBV3-2) with TRBJ2-7; 7 positions agree with TRBD2. Germline loops: CDR1 LGHDT, CDR2 YNNKEL (reference sequence). This CDR3 spans 16 amino acids. V dropped 1 base and J dropped 0; count of bases not matched to a gene: 6. The CDR3 protein is CASSQGGGPSSYEQYF. CDR3 nucleotides: TGTGCCAGCAGCCAAGGGGGAGGGCCGAGCTCCTACGAGCAGTACTTC.

The chain joins TRBV7-3 to TRBJ2-1; 12 nucleotides match TRBD2. CDR3 length: 16 residues. Germline V CDR1 and CDR2: SGHTA, FQGTGA. Unmatched junction bases numbered 5, after V lost 5 bases and J lost 3 bases. CDR3 bases: TGTGCCAGCAGCACTAGGACTAGCGGGATCTACAATGAGCAGTTCTTC. Amino acids: CASSTRTSGIYNEQFF.

The genes are TRBV28 and TRBJ1-2, with 8 bases matching TRBD1. Germline V gene data show CDR1 as MDHEN and CDR2 as SYDVKM. V trimming: 1 base; J trimming: 9 bases; junction bases outside the gene matches: 10. The CDR3 extends over 15 amino acids. In DNA, the CDR3 is TGTGCCAGCAGTTTATACGGGACAGGCCTAGGTAGCTACACCTTC. Its protein is CASSLYGTGLGSYTF.

The V call is TRBV28, the J call TRBJ2-7, with 11 positions matching TRBD2. Germline V gives CDR1 MDHEN, CDR2 SYDVKM. This CDR3 is 16 amino acids long. V lost 3 bases to trimming and J lost 4 bases; unmatched junction nucleotides: 8. The CDR3 sequence is CASSFSLAGGLYEQYF. CDR3 DNA sequence: TGTGCCAGCAGTTTCTCGCTAGCGGGAGGTTTATACGAGCAGTACTTC.

The genes are TRBV30 and TRBJ1-6, with D tentatively TRBD1 (5 bases). The CDR3 length is 14 residues. Per germline, CDR1 GTSNPN and CDR2 SVGIG (reference sequence). V was cut by 4 bases and J by 9 bases, with 16 bases left in between. The CDR3: CAWIGAGMGSPLHF. Written as DNA, the CDR3 is TGTGCCTGGATAGGGGCAGGGATGGGTTCACCCCTCCACTTT. The whole variable domain, remainder taken from reference TRBV30 and TRBJ1-6, is SQTIHQWPATLVQPVGSPLSLECTVEGTSNPNLYWYRQAAGRGLQLLFYSVGIGQISSEVPQNLSASRPQDRQFILSSKKLLLSDSGFYLCAWIGAGMGSPLHFGNGTRLTVT.

The chain recombines TRBV6-1 with TRBJ1-4, with D tentatively TRBD1 (5 bases). Trimming removed 0 bases at V and 3 bases at J, with 11 bases between. The CDR3 loop spans 16 amino acids. In germline, CDR1 is MNHNS, CDR2 SASEGT. The DNA for the CDR3 is TGTGCCAGCAGTGAAGCGCACAGGCCCCCTAATGAAAAACTGTTTTTT. Protein: CASSEAHRPPNEKLFF.

CDR3 nucleotides: TGTGCCAGCAGCTTGGAGGGGGGGTCCCCTCTCTATGGCTACACCTTC. It yields the protein CASSLEGGSPLYGYTF. V and J are TRBV5-4 and TRBJ1-2; TRBD1 is a possible D gene (6 bases). The CDR3 sequence is 16 residues long. Between the trimmed V and J ends, which lost 0 bases and 4 bases, there was a span of 16 bases. Per the germline V gene, CDR1 is SGHNT and CDR2 is YYREEE (reference sequence).

This CDR3 reads CASSVTGQGFKPLNTEAFF. DNA of the CDR3: TGCGCCAGCAGCGTCACCGGACAGGGCTTTAAACCTCTGAACACTGAAGCTTTCTTT. The chain carries TRBV5-1 and TRBJ1-1; 8 nucleotides line up with TRBD1. The CDR3 has 19 residues. Germline V gene lookup returns CDR1 SGHRS and CDR2 YFSETQ. After removal of 4 bases from V and 0 bases from J, the junction contained 17 bases not matched to a gene. Using reference TRBV5-1 and TRBJ1-1 for the parts outside the CDR3, the full variable domain is KAGVTQTPRYLIKTRGQQVTLSCSPISGHRSVSWYQQTPGQGLQFLFEYFSETQRNKGNFPGRFSGRQFSNSRSEMNVSTLELGDSALYLCASSVTGQGFKPLNTEAFFGQGTRLTVV.

J is TRBJ1-4 and V is TRBV5-4; D call uncertain. Germline V lookup: CDR1 SGHNT, CDR2 YYREEE (reference sequence). With 3 bases removed from V and 14 bases from J, the gap between germline ends came to 20 bases. This CDR3 contains 14 residues. The chain's CDR3 is CASSSSGIPHMLFF. CDR3 nucleotide sequence: TGTGCCAGCAGCTCGTCCGGGATCCCTCACATGCTGTTTTTT. Drawing the rest from reference TRBV5-4 and TRBJ1-4, the complete variable domain is ETGVTQSPTHLIKTRGQQVTLRCSSQSGHNTVSWYQQALGQGPQFIFQYYREEENGRGNFPPRFSGLQFPNYSSELNVNALELDDSALYLCASSSSGIPHMLFFGSGTQLSVL.